This TCR beta chain is from a study of OX40 agonist ivuxolimab in advanced cancers. Study outcomes and limitations: By week 6 at 0.1 to 3.0 mg/kg, blood CD4+ and CD8+ T cells had expanded clonally.

The V and J ends lost 4 bases and 1 base respectively, with 20 bases between them. This CDR3 has 17 amino acids. Germline assignment: CDR1 GTSNPN and CDR2 SVGIG (reference sequence). With regard to this clone: The target antigen is unknown.

Measured with immunoSEQ multiplex PCR; TCRdb has only the in-frame clones, and not every one. Of more than 60,000 clones listed, about 80% are singletons. This sequence joins TRBV30 and TRBJ1-5; D remains ambiguous. This TCR was recovered from an adult with an advanced solid tumor such as melanoma, head and neck, liver or kidney cancer. Specimen: CD4+ or CD8+ T cells sorted from blood, collected in a trial of the OX40 agonist ivuxolimab. Written as DNA, the CDR3 is TGTGCCTGGACTCGGGGTGGGTCAGGAATGAGCAATCAGCCCCAGCATTTT. Translation gives CAWTRGGSGMSNQPQHF.